This T cell receptor beta chain is from a study of control samples from healthy donors and cancer patients. Trimming removed 3 bases from V and 6 bases from J; junction bases left unmatched: 3. The V gene's germline CDR1 is SGDLS and CDR2 YYNGEE. This CDR3 contains 15 residues. TCRdb keeps only in-frame clones here, not all; method: immunoSEQ multiplex PCR. Of over 80,000 clones listed, about four fifths are singletons. V gene TRBV9 combines with J gene TRBJ2-1; 13 nucleotides agree with TRBD2. The origin of this receptor is a man between 60 and 75 years old in good health. The sequencing sample was made of blood. The CDR3 DNA is TGTGCCAGCAGCGAACTAGCGGGGGGGCTCAATGAGCAGTTCTTC. Amino acid sequence: CASSELAGGLNEQFF.